The T cell receptor (beta chain) under discussion was sequenced for a study of T cells in Graves' hyperthyroidism and ophthalmopathy. Study in general: At initial diagnosis, before any treatment had begun, peripheral blood was obtained.

General study results and limits: Most thyroid-expanded clonotypes above 0.001 were also found in blood.

On this clonotype: The antigen is undetermined.

Trimming cost V 6 bases and J 7 bases; bases outside gene matches: 9. CDR3 length: 14 amino acids. Per the germline V gene, CDR1 is MDHEN and CDR2 is SYDVKM. Amplified regions were TCR beta CDR3 sequences from RNA transcripts. TCR CDR3 underwent first-round RT-PCR with the HTBI primer set. A single record per CDR3 protein comes from TCRdb applying MiXCR to the multiplex PCR reads. The table shows approximately 600,000 distinct CDR3 sequences, with more than 20% occurring only once. The sequencing sample was made of blood. The TCR originated in a man aged 25-45 years with Graves' ophthalmopathy. The V gene is TRBV28, the J gene TRBJ1-2; TRBD1 matches at 9 bases. In DNA, the CDR3 is TGTGCCAGCAGCCCCATGGGGACAGGGCCTGGCTACACCTTC. Protein sequence: CASSPMGTGPGYTF.